This T cell receptor beta chain appears in the sequencing data of a study of blood T cell repertoires in COVID-19. Overall study: Sites in the United States, Italy and Spain provided acute and convalescent COVID-19 samples. PBMCs, B-cell-depleted T cells, or T cells provided the cDNA or gDNA that made up the material.

The assay was immunoSEQ multiplex PCR, and TCRdb's table has in-frame clones only and misses some. Of approximately 200,000 clones listed, around 85% are singletons. Assignment of participants to cohorts was predicated upon participant-reported clinical history. The germline gives CDR1 GTSNPN, CDR2 SVGIG (reference sequence). Trimming pared 0 bases from V and 5 bases from J, leaving 11 bases between. The CDR3 length is 14 residues. This receptor was obtained from a man aged 40-55 years who had recovered from COVID-19. The rearrangement links TRBV30 to TRBJ1-3; D is undetermined. The sample comprised PBMCs or T cells enriched from blood (not recorded which). The CDR3 DNA reads TGTGCCTGGAGTGTAGGCAGGCCGCGAAACACCATATATTTT. This translates into CAWSVGRPRNTIYF.